Listed below are T cell receptor beta chains from one sample, sequenced in a study of CD8 T cells in ankylosing spondylitis. TCRdb recomputed calls from the 5' RACE reads with MiXCR, one row per CDR3 protein. The sample lists approximately 240,000 distinct CDR3 sequences, under 30% seen once, with approximately 0.61% in the top ten. The sample taken for sequencing was blood, either unsorted or a sorted T cell fraction (not recorded which). These receptors all stem from a male donor with ankylosing spondylitis or in good health (not recorded which). The CDR3 runs from the conserved cysteine through the conserved F or W. The D gene is left open where the match is weak. Where a row states a size, it is once, few, many or the class of an expanded clone; other rows omit it.

clone size: -; J gene: TRBJ2-2; D gene: -; V gene: TRBV6-1; CDR3 protein: CASHSGSNTGELFF; CDR3 DNA: TGTGCCAGCCACTCGGGGTCGAACACCGGGGAGCTGTTTTTT
clone size: few; J gene: TRBJ1-2; D gene: -; V gene: TRBV12-3/TRBV12-4; CDR3 protein: CASSRIQGDGYTF; CDR3 DNA: TGTGCCAGCAGCAGGATACAGGGAGATGGCTACACCTTC
clone size: few; J gene: TRBJ2-3; D gene: -; V gene: TRBV15; CDR3 protein: CATSRDSRDTQYF; CDR3 DNA: TGTGCCACCAGCAGAGATTCCAGAGATACGCAGTATTTT
clone size: many; J gene: TRBJ1-5; D gene: -; V gene: TRBV6-1; CDR3 protein: CASSQDNQPQHF; CDR3 DNA: TGTGCCAGCAGTCAAGACAATCAGCCCCAGCATTTT
clone size: many; J gene: TRBJ2-7; D gene: -; V gene: TRBV2; CDR3 protein: CASSAGTSPNEQYF; CDR3 DNA: TGTGCCAGCAGTGCCGGGACAAGCCCAAACGAGCAGTACTTC
clone size: many; J gene: TRBJ1-1; D gene: -; V gene: TRBV2; CDR3 protein: CASSPTKAGNTEAFF; CDR3 DNA: TGTGCCAGCAGTCCCACCAAGGCCGGGAACACTGAAGCTTTCTTT
clone size: many; J gene: TRBJ2-2; D gene: TRBD2; V gene: TRBV5-6; CDR3 protein: CASSRRTSGTNTGELFF; CDR3 DNA: TGTGCCAGCAGCCGGCGGACTAGCGGCACGAACACCGGGGAGCTGTTTTTT
clone size: -; J gene: TRBJ1-1; D gene: TRBD1; V gene: TRBV12-3/TRBV12-4; CDR3 protein: CASRRGQGTEAFF; CDR3 DNA: TGTGCCAGCAGGAGGGGGCAGGGAACTGAAGCTTTCTTT
clone size: many; J gene: TRBJ2-3; D gene: -; V gene: TRBV20-1; CDR3 protein: CSASRVRTNTDTQYF; CDR3 DNA: TGCAGTGCTAGCAGGGTTCGAACAAACACAGATACGCAGTATTTT
clone size: many; J gene: TRBJ2-5; D gene: -; V gene: TRBV6-1; CDR3 protein: CASSPTLPRETQYF; CDR3 DNA: TGTGCCAGCAGCCCCACACTACCGAGGGAGACCCAGTACTTC
clone size: many; J gene: TRBJ2-7; D gene: -; V gene: TRBV5-1; CDR3 protein: CASSGQSGRYEQYF; CDR3 DNA: TGCGCCAGCAGTGGTCAATCAGGGCGCTACGAGCAGTACTTC
clone size: -; J gene: TRBJ2-5; D gene: TRBD2; V gene: TRBV6-5; CDR3 protein: CASSYSSSGETQYF; CDR3 DNA: TGTGCCAGCAGTTACTCGTCTAGCGGGGAGACCCAGTACTTC
clone size: once; J gene: TRBJ2-1; D gene: TRBD2; V gene: TRBV2; CDR3 protein: CASSGLAGPMRSYNEQFF; CDR3 DNA: TGTGCCAGCAGTGGTCTAGCGGGGCCAATGCGTTCCTACAATGAGCAGTTCTTC
clone size: many; J gene: TRBJ1-1; D gene: -; V gene: TRBV29-1; CDR3 protein: CSALQGGTEAFF; CDR3 DNA: TGCAGCGCCTTACAGGGAGGGACTGAAGCTTTCTTT
clone size: -; J gene: TRBJ2-3; D gene: -; V gene: TRBV29-1; CDR3 protein: CSVKEGGRTDTQYF; CDR3 DNA: TGCAGCGTTAAAGAAGGGGGGCGGACAGATACGCAGTATTTT
clone size: -; J gene: TRBJ2-7; D gene: -; V gene: TRBV28; CDR3 protein: CASTRFGARYEQYF; CDR3 DNA: TGTGCCAGCACTCGGTTTGGTGCCCGTTACGAGCAGTACTTC
clone size: few; J gene: TRBJ2-5; D gene: TRBD2; V gene: TRBV20-1; CDR3 protein: CSARRGGETQYF; CDR3 DNA: TGCAGTGCTAGGCGGGGGGGGGAGACCCAGTACTTC
clone size: few; J gene: TRBJ2-3; D gene: TRBD2; V gene: TRBV29-1; CDR3 protein: CSDIHSSGGGTDTQYF; CDR3 DNA: TGCAGCGATATCCATTCTAGCGGGGGCGGCACAGATACGCAGTATTTT
clone size: -; J gene: TRBJ2-7; D gene: TRBD1; V gene: TRBV12-3/TRBV12-4; CDR3 protein: CASSSGQGASYEQYF; CDR3 DNA: TGTGCCAGCAGTTCGGGACAGGGGGCCTCCTACGAGCAGTACTTC
clone size: few; J gene: TRBJ2-7; D gene: -; V gene: TRBV10-3; CDR3 protein: CAIRGTGSSYEQYF; CDR3 DNA: TGTGCCATCAGGGGGACGGGCAGCTCCTACGAGCAGTACTTC
clone size: few; J gene: TRBJ2-5; D gene: -; V gene: TRBV20-1; CDR3 protein: CSARGSELETQYF; CDR3 DNA: TGCAGTGCTAGAGGGAGCGAACTGGAGACCCAGTACTTC
clone size: -; J gene: TRBJ2-1; D gene: TRBD1; V gene: TRBV20-1; CDR3 protein: CSAGRGRVYNEQFF; CDR3 DNA: TGCAGTGCGGGCAGGGGGCGAGTTTACAATGAGCAGTTCTTC
clone size: many; J gene: TRBJ1-1; D gene: -; V gene: TRBV27; CDR3 protein: CASRTPNTEAFF; CDR3 DNA: TGTGCCAGCCGAACGCCGAACACTGAAGCTTTCTTT
clone size: few; J gene: TRBJ1-4; D gene: TRBD1; V gene: TRBV12-3/TRBV12-4; CDR3 protein: CASSFDRANEKLFF; CDR3 DNA: TGTGCCAGCAGTTTCGACAGGGCCAATGAAAAACTGTTTTTT
clone size: many; J gene: TRBJ2-1; D gene: -; V gene: TRBV14; CDR3 protein: CASSQLLVSNEQFF; CDR3 DNA: TGTGCCAGCAGCCAGTTACTAGTATCCAATGAGCAGTTCTTC
clone size: -; J gene: TRBJ2-7; D gene: TRBD2; V gene: TRBV20-1; CDR3 protein: CSAPMLAGGPGEQYF; CDR3 DNA: TGCAGTGCTCCAATGCTAGCGGGGGGTCCGGGGGAGCAGTACTTC
clone size: few; J gene: TRBJ2-5; D gene: TRBD1; V gene: TRBV18; CDR3 protein: CASSPPGQGKETQYF; CDR3 DNA: TGTGCCAGCTCACCGCCGGGACAGGGCAAAGAGACCCAGTACTTC
clone size: few; J gene: TRBJ2-7; D gene: -; V gene: TRBV20-1; CDR3 protein: CSARPITMDPEQYF; CDR3 DNA: TGCAGTGCCCGCCCCATCACAATGGACCCCGAGCAGTACTTC
clone size: -; J gene: TRBJ2-7; D gene: TRBD1; V gene: TRBV2; CDR3 protein: CASSEDRDSYEQYF; CDR3 DNA: TGTGCCAGCAGCGAGGACAGGGACTCCTACGAGCAGTACTTC
clone size: many; J gene: TRBJ2-3; D gene: -; V gene: TRBV29-1; CDR3 protein: CSVRGTVSTDTQYF; CDR3 DNA: TGCAGCGTGAGGGGGACGGTAAGCACAGATACGCAGTATTTT
clone size: many; J gene: TRBJ2-5; D gene: -; V gene: TRBV20-1; CDR3 protein: CSARAGGGRETQYF; CDR3 DNA: TGCAGTGCTAGGGCAGGGGGCGGGAGAGAGACCCAGTACTTC
clone size: -; J gene: TRBJ2-7; D gene: TRBD2; V gene: TRBV4-1; CDR3 protein: CASSLGGTTAYEQYF; CDR3 DNA: TGCGCCAGCAGCCTGGGCGGGACTACCGCCTACGAGCAGTACTTC
clone size: many; J gene: TRBJ2-2; D gene: -; V gene: TRBV11-2; CDR3 protein: CASSTYQGPTGELFF; CDR3 DNA: TGTGCCAGCAGCACATACCAGGGGCCTACCGGGGAGCTGTTTTTT
clone size: few; J gene: TRBJ2-2; D gene: -; V gene: TRBV12-3/TRBV12-4; CDR3 protein: CASSFSGGGGELFF; CDR3 DNA: TGTGCCAGCAGTTTCAGCGGAGGAGGCGGGGAGCTGTTTTTT
clone size: few; J gene: TRBJ2-1; D gene: -; V gene: TRBV20-1; CDR3 protein: CSARTLRGLDNEQFF; CDR3 DNA: TGCAGTGCTAGAACCCTCAGGGGCTTGGACAATGAGCAGTTCTTC
clone size: -; J gene: TRBJ2-1; D gene: TRBD2; V gene: TRBV12-3/TRBV12-4; CDR3 protein: CASSPTLGTSGEGEQFF; CDR3 DNA: TGTGCCAGCAGCCCAACCCTCGGGACTAGCGGGGAGGGTGAGCAGTTCTTC
clone size: many; J gene: TRBJ2-1; D gene: -; V gene: TRBV7-8; CDR3 protein: CASSLDGRYNEQFF; CDR3 DNA: TGTGCCAGCAGCTTAGATGGGCGGTACAATGAGCAGTTCTTC
clone size: -; J gene: TRBJ2-7; D gene: -; V gene: TRBV6-5; CDR3 protein: CASSRSREEQYF; CDR3 DNA: TGTGCCAGCAGTAGGTCGAGGGAAGAGCAGTACTTC
clone size: -; J gene: TRBJ2-3; D gene: -; V gene: TRBV20-1; CDR3 protein: CSARPPLSTDTQYF; CDR3 DNA: TGCAGTGCTAGACCTCCGCTGAGCACAGATACGCAGTATTTT
clone size: many; J gene: TRBJ2-5; D gene: -; V gene: TRBV29-1; CDR3 protein: CSVEGAGREETQYF; CDR3 DNA: TGCAGCGTTGAAGGAGCAGGGCGTGAGGAGACCCAGTACTTC
clone size: -; J gene: TRBJ1-6; D gene: -; V gene: TRBV12-3/TRBV12-4; CDR3 protein: CASSSRGALHF; CDR3 DNA: TGTGCCAGCAGTTCCAGGGGCGCCCTCCACTTT
clone size: many; J gene: TRBJ1-6; D gene: -; V gene: TRBV6-5; CDR3 protein: CASSYGSERGSPLHF; CDR3 DNA: TGTGCCAGCAGTTATGGGTCGGAAAGGGGTTCACCCCTCCACTTT
clone size: many; J gene: TRBJ2-3; D gene: -; V gene: TRBV20-1; CDR3 protein: CSARGVSTDTQYF; CDR3 DNA: TGCAGTGCTAGAGGGGTCAGCACAGATACGCAGTATTTT
clone size: -; J gene: TRBJ1-1; D gene: TRBD1; V gene: TRBV20-1; CDR3 protein: CSPGQGREAFF; CDR3 DNA: TGCAGTCCCGGACAGGGCCGTGAAGCTTTCTTT
clone size: -; J gene: TRBJ2-5; D gene: TRBD2; V gene: TRBV4-2; CDR3 protein: CASSQERLAGGRGETQYF; CDR3 DNA: TGTGCCAGCAGCCAAGAGAGGCTAGCGGGGGGGCGTGGCGAGACCCAGTACTTC
clone size: many; J gene: TRBJ2-7; D gene: -; V gene: TRBV6-1; CDR3 protein: CASSEERGIDEQYF; CDR3 DNA: TGTGCCAGCAGCGAGGAAAGGGGTATTGACGAGCAGTACTTC
clone size: -; J gene: TRBJ2-3; D gene: -; V gene: TRBV4-2; CDR3 protein: CASSQVDGQSTDTQYF; CDR3 DNA: TGTGCCAGCAGCCAAGTAGATGGACAGTCCACAGATACGCAGTATTTT